These 10 T cell receptor beta chains came from one sample sequenced in a study of blood T cell repertoires in acute mononucleosis. The time point here: acute infectious mononucleosis, at clinical presentation within 2 weeks of symptom onset (visit 1). Produced via immunoSEQ multiplex PCR; TCRdb's table is partial and in-frame only. Among about 7,400 clones, less than 30% were seen once, and the ten largest hold about 30%. The source was EBV YVL epitope tetramer+ CD8+ T cells sorted from PBMCs, collected during acute infectious mononucleosis. Subset described: CD8 T cells binding a tetramer with EBV BRLF1 109-117 peptide (YVL-BR). These receptors were taken from a woman under 30 with infectious mononucleosis caused by EBV.

This clone was observed many times. The V and J genes are TRBV13 and TRBJ2-7; possibly TRBD2 for D (6 bases). V lost 4 bases, J lost 5 bases, and 18 bases lay in between. Germline V gives CDR1 PRHDT, CDR2 FYEKMQ (reference sequence). This CDR3 comprises 15 residues. CDR3 amino acids: CASSSFRDSSNEQYF. In DNA, the CDR3 is TGTGCCAGCAGCTCATTCCGGGACTCCTCGAACGAGCAGTACTTC.

By sample fraction, this clone is medium-sized. V is TRBV4-1 and J is TRBJ2-1, with 10 bases aligning to TRBD2. V trimming: 4 bases; J trimming: 4 bases; junction bases outside the gene matches: 4. The CDR3 runs to 15 residues. The germline V gene has CDR1 MGHRA and CDR2 YSYEKL. CDR3 nucleotide sequence: TGCGCCAGCAGCCTCCTAGCGGGAGATTACAATGAGCAGTTCTTC. Protein: CASSLLAGDYNEQFF.

This chain's CDR3 is CASSTYSGRATEQYF. In nucleotides, the CDR3 is TGTGCCAGCAGCACATATAGCGGGAGGGCCACCGAGCAGTACTTC. V and J are TRBV18 and TRBJ2-7; 11 bases match TRBD2. Germline V CDR1 and CDR2: KGHSH, LQKENI. V shed 8 bases, J shed 6 bases, and the junction held 12 bases outside the gene matches. This CDR3 comprises 15 residues.

This clone was seen a handful of times. A single base is all that separates this from a far larger clone, so a read error is likely. The chain has TRBV7-3 and TRBJ2-7; possibly TRBD1 for D (5 bases). Germline CDR1 is SGHTA and CDR2 is FQGTGA. The V end lost 3 bases, the J end lost 6 bases, and 12 bases lay between the germline ends. CDR3 size: 13 residues. This chain's CDR3 is CASSLAGSGEQYF. DNA for the CDR3: TGTGCCAGCAGCTTGGCAGGGTCGGGCGAGCAGTACTTC.

The chain couples TRBV6-5 to TRBJ2-7, with D possibly TRBD2 on 6 matching bases. The germline V gene encodes CDR1 MNHEY and CDR2 SVGAGI. The CDR3 has 11 residues. The V end was cut by 6 bases, the J end by 10 bases, with 13 bases between. Here the CDR3 reads CASSLGTLQYF. The CDR3, as DNA: TGTGCCAGCAGCCTCGGGACTCTTCAGTACTTC.

By sample fraction, this clone is medium-sized. This chain connects TRBV12-5 to TRBJ2-1; TRBD2 aligns across 12 bases. Unmatched junction bases numbered 12, after V lost 7 bases and J lost 8 bases. This CDR3 has 16 amino acids. Germline lookup yields CDR1 LGHNT and CDR2 FRNRAP. CDR3 coding DNA: TGTGCTAGTGCCATACCGACTAGCGGGAGAGTCTATGAGCAGTTCTTC. As protein: CASAIPTSGRVYEQFF.

This clone is judged medium-sized. The chain carries TRBV7-6 and TRBJ2-4; TRBD1 might be the D (5 bases). Germline loops: CDR1 SGHVS, CDR2 FNYEAQ. Trimming took off 4 bases at V and 0 bases at J, with 16 bases between the two ends. The CDR3 runs to 17 residues. The CDR3 bases are TGTGCCAGCAGCTCCCAGGGCAGCTCAATAGCCAAAAACATTCAGTACTTC. Translated: CASSSQGSSIAKNIQYF.

This clone was detected a few times. This is likely an artifact of a read error, given a far larger clone one base away. The gene calls are TRBV27 and TRBJ2-7, with D hard to call. This CDR3 has 16 residues. V was trimmed by 0 bases and J by 5 bases, leaving 17 bases between them. Germline V gene data show CDR1 as MNHEY and CDR2 as SMNVEV (reference sequence). CDR3 loop: CASSLSINSIGHEQYF. CDR3 DNA: TGTGCCAGCAGTTTATCGATCAACAGTATAGGTCACGAGCAGTACTTC.

This clone appeared a few times. The chain carries TRBV6-6 and TRBJ2-1, with no clear D. Germline V gene data show CDR1 as MNHNY and CDR2 as SVGAGI (reference sequence). The CDR3 is 11 residues long. The V end was cut by 5 bases, the J end by 4 bases, with 3 bases between. As DNA, the CDR3 is TGTGCCAGCAGTAATTACAATGAGCAGTTCTTC. Protein product: CASSNYNEQFF.

The rearrangement joins TRBV7-6 to TRBJ2-3; 11 positions agree with TRBD1. Trimming removed 4 bases from V and 4 bases from J; junction bases left unmatched: 4. The germline gives CDR1 SGHVS, CDR2 FNYEAQ. The CDR3 runs 15 residues. CDR3 DNA: TGTGCCAGCAGCTACGGACAGGGGGCGGCAGATACGCAGTATTTT. Residues: CASSYGQGAADTQYF.